The 29 T cell receptor beta chains presented below share a single source sample, sequenced in a study of a mutant IDH1 vaccine in newly diagnosed glioma. Time point denoted: baseline, week 1 (first vaccination visit). As for treatment: pre-vaccination baseline after standard-of-care therapy. Sequenced by immunoSEQ multiplex PCR; TCRdb stores in-frame clones only, minus some. The table includes over 80,000 clones, around nine tenths detected once. The input for sequencing was PBMCs, taken from a glioma patient treated with radiotherapy, temozolomide or both. All receptors derive from a woman aged 50 to 60 with glioma.

The chain joins TRBV7-6 to TRBJ1-1; D remains unclear. This CDR3 spans 13 amino acids. Per the germline V gene, CDR1 is SGHVS and CDR2 is FNYEAQ. Trimming pared 5 bases from V and 1 base from J, leaving 8 bases between. CDR3 protein: CASSLGRNTEAFF. The CDR3 nucleotides read TGTGCCAGCAGCCTCGGGAGGAACACTGAAGCTTTCTTT.

The chain carries TRBV5-1 and TRBJ2-7, with TRBD2 identical over 13 bases. The CDR3 spans 15 residues. CDR1 is SGHRS, CDR2 YFSETQ, per germline. V dropped 4 bases and J dropped 3; count of bases not matched to a gene: 4. The CDR3 nucleotides are TGCGCCAGCAGCCCCGGGACTAGCGGGAACTACGAGCAGTACTTC. This translates into CASSPGTSGNYEQYF.

The chain couples TRBV27 to TRBJ2-7, with 14 bases lining up with TRBD2. V gave up 5 bases and J gave up 4 bases; unmatched junction bases: 7. CDR1 is MNHEY and CDR2 is SMNVEV in the germline V gene (reference sequence). This CDR3 is 16 amino acids long. As DNA, the CDR3 is TGTGCCAGCAGTGGGGGGACTAGCGGGAGCTTATACGAGCAGTACTTC. This translates into CASSGGTSGSLYEQYF.

The rearrangement links TRBV30 to TRBJ1-5; D is uncertain. With 0 bases removed from V and 4 bases from J, the gap between germline ends came to 7 bases. The CDR3 runs to 13 residues. Looked up from germline, CDR1 is GTSNPN and CDR2 is SVGIG (reference sequence). Here the CDR3 reads CAWSVSGNQPQHF. The CDR3 DNA follows: TGTGCCTGGAGTGTAAGCGGAAATCAGCCCCAGCATTTT.

The genes are TRBV6-5 and TRBJ2-1; TRBD1 agrees at 7 bases. The germline V gene has CDR1 MNHEY and CDR2 SVGAGI. The ends lost 6 bases at V and 2 bases at J; junction bases unmatched: 7. The CDR3 is made up of 15 amino acids. The CDR3 region has the DNA TGTGCCAGCAGCCTCGGACAGGCCCCCTACAATGAGCAGTTCTTC. Encoded protein: CASSLGQAPYNEQFF.

This clone was detected only once. The rearrangement joins TRBV21-1 to TRBJ2-6; the table's D call, TRBD2, has no DNA check behind it. TRBV21-1 is flagged as a pseudogene. The CDR3 loop spans 17 amino acids. The CDR3 reads CASSKWQGGSGANVLTF. CDR3 coding DNA: TGTGCCAGCAGCAAATGGCAGGGAGGATCTGGGGCCAACGTCCTGACTTTC.

The CDR3 reads CASSEYFRETETQYF. In nucleotides, the CDR3 is TGTGCCAGCAGTGAATATTTCAGGGAGACCGAGACCCAGTACTTC. The chain couples TRBV25-1 to TRBJ2-5, with D possibly called TRBD1 or TRBD2 (5 bases each). The germline CDR1 and CDR2 sequences are MGHDK and SYGVNS. The CDR3 spans 15 residues. Trimming took 0 bases from V and 5 from J, leaving 13 bases between them. The entire variable domain, with the rest obtained from reference TRBV25-1 and TRBJ2-5, is as follows: EADIYQTPRYLVIGTGKKITLECSQTMGHDKMYWYQQDPGMELHLIHYSYGVNSTEKGDLSSESTVSRIRTEHFPLTLESARPSHTSQYLCASSEYFRETETQYFGPGTRLLVL.

The chain employs TRBV30 and TRBJ2-1, with D tentatively TRBD2 (6 bases). The CDR3 runs to 15 residues. V was clipped by 3 bases and J by 2 bases, with 14 bases between them. CDR1 is GTSNPN, CDR2 SVGIG, per germline (reference sequence). The CDR3, as DNA: TGTGCCTGGAGCCATCCTAGGACTACCTACAATGAGCAGTTCTTC. This translates into CAWSHPRTTYNEQFF.

The V gene is TRBV5-1, the J gene TRBJ2-1; D possibly matches TRBD1 or TRBD2 (5 bases each). CDR1 is SGHRS, CDR2 YFSETQ, per germline. Trimming cost V 3 bases and J 1 base, with 8 bases left between them. The CDR3 loop spans 14 amino acids. The CDR3 DNA reads TGCGCCAGCAGCTGGGACGGATCCTACAATGAGCAGTTCTTC. It encodes CASSWDGSYNEQFF.

The chain employs TRBV5-1 and TRBJ1-1; 7 bases map to TRBD1. With 3 bases clipped from V and 7 bases from J, the junction kept 3 bases outside the gene matches. This CDR3 has 12 residues. The germline gives CDR1 SGHRS, CDR2 YFSETQ. This CDR3 is CASSWTGDEAFF. The CDR3 DNA reads TGCGCCAGCAGCTGGACAGGTGATGAAGCTTTCTTT.

This chain joins TRBV29-1 and TRBJ2-2; possibly TRBD1 for D (5 bases). The V gene's germline CDR1 is SQVTM and CDR2 ANQGSEA. Trimming cost V 7 bases and J 2 bases, with 11 bases left between them. The CDR3 has 13 residues. CDR3 sequence reads: CSGGPGNTGELFF. CDR3 coding DNA: TGCAGCGGGGGCCCCGGTAACACCGGGGAGCTGTTTTTT.

The chain joins TRBV7-8 to TRBJ1-1; maybe TRBD1 (5 bases). The CDR3 runs 15 residues. The V and J ends lost 5 bases and 5 bases respectively, with 18 bases between them. Germline values: CDR1 SGHVS, CDR2 FQNEAQ. The CDR3 nucleotides read TGTGCCAGCAGCCCATTGGGGGGGGGTCGTACTGAAGCTTTCTTT. Translating it yields CASSPLGGGRTEAFF.

The V call is TRBV25-1, the J call TRBJ2-5, with 8 bases that match TRBD1. The germline V gene encodes CDR1 MGHDK and CDR2 SYGVNS. After removal of 1 base from V and 1 base from J, the junction contained 8 bases not matched to a gene. This CDR3 comprises 17 residues. CDR3 sequence (DNA): TGTGCCAGCAGTGAATTAAGGACAGGGTTTGGCCAAGAGACCCAGTACTTC. It is translated as CASSELRTGFGQETQYF.

The V and J genes are TRBV6-1 and TRBJ1-4; D ambiguous. This CDR3 has 14 amino acids. The V end was cut by 5 bases, the J end by 7 bases, with 14 bases between. Germline loops: CDR1 MNHNS, CDR2 SASEGT. CDR3 residues: CASSPPDRGEKLFF. Here the CDR3 DNA reads TGTGCCAGCAGTCCACCCGACCGGGGTGAAAAACTGTTTTTT.

The rearrangement links TRBV9 to TRBJ2-1; TRBD2 aligns across 8 bases. V lost 1 base, J lost 7 bases, and 7 bases stayed unmatched. The CDR3 is 15 amino acids. Germline V CDR1 and CDR2: SGDLS, YYNGEE. Here the CDR3 reads CASSVRPSGSNEQFF. The CDR3 nucleotides are TGTGCCAGCAGCGTAAGGCCTAGCGGGTCGAATGAGCAGTTCTTC.

The J gene is TRBJ2-7, the V gene TRBV27; 8 bases match TRBD1. This CDR3 is 15 amino acids long. The V gene end was trimmed by 5 bases and the J gene end by 2 bases; junction bases not matched to a gene: 8. The germline gives CDR1 MNHEY, CDR2 SMNVEV (reference sequence). The CDR3 nucleotides read TGTGCCAGCAGTCCCCCGGGACAGGTCCCCTACGAGCAGTACTTC. As protein: CASSPPGQVPYEQYF.

The chain links TRBV28 to TRBJ2-1, with 11 bases aligning to TRBD2. Germline V gene sequence: CDR1 MDHEN, CDR2 SYDVKM. Trimming took 6 bases from V and 11 from J; bases not matched to a gene: 12. The CDR3 is 15 amino acids. The CDR3 DNA sequence: TGTGCCAGCAGCGTAACTAGCGGGAGCCCCCAAAAGCAGTTCTTC. This sequence encodes CASSVTSGSPQKQFF.

The CDR3 region has the DNA TGTGCCAGCAGTTACCAGTCTAGCGCCGAGCAGTTCTTC. Translation gives CASSYQSSAEQFF. The chain links TRBV6-5 to TRBJ2-1; weak D call: TRBD2 (6 bases). CDR1 MNHEY and CDR2 SVGAGI come from the germline V gene. The CDR3 has 13 amino acids. The V end lost 2 bases, the J end lost 10 bases, and 12 bases lay between the germline ends.

The chain links TRBV5-6 to TRBJ2-7; D is possibly TRBD2 (6 bases). The ends were cut back, 4 bases at V and 5 bases at J, with 16 bases in the middle. There are 14 residues in the CDR3. CDR1 SGHDT and CDR2 YYEEEE come from the germline V gene. For the CDR3, the DNA is TGTGCCAGCAGCCTGGGTGGAGGGAGGCACGAGCAGTACTTC. It specifies CASSLGGGRHEQYF.

Only one count was recorded for this clone. V is TRBV29-1 and J is TRBJ2-7; TRBD1 matches at 8 bases. The CDR3 has 13 amino acids. CDR1 SQVTM and CDR2 ANQGSEA come from the germline V gene. The junction had 6 bases not matched to a gene; V was cut back by 4 bases and J by 4 bases. This chain's CDR3 is CSVGTGISYEQYF. The CDR3 nucleotides read TGCAGCGTTGGGACAGGGATTTCGTACGAGCAGTACTTC.

This clone was observed a handful of times. The rearrangement links TRBV27 to TRBJ2-2; 8 bases agree with TRBD1. The germline V gene encodes CDR1 MNHEY and CDR2 SMNVEV (reference sequence). V was clipped by 6 bases and J by 5 bases; unmatched bases: 8. This CDR3 comprises 15 residues. The CDR3 sequence: CASRPQGAQTGELFF. In nucleotides, the CDR3 is TGTGCCAGCAGACCCCAGGGGGCGCAGACCGGGGAGCTGTTTTTT.

The V call is TRBV21-1, the J call TRBJ2-1; no check of the table's D call, TRBD1, against the DNA was made. TRBV21-1 is recorded as a pseudogene. The CDR3 length is 14 residues. This CDR3 is CASSNRDRNNEQFF. In nucleotides, the CDR3 is TGTGCCAGCAGCAACCGGGACAGAAACAATGAGCAGTTCTTC.

The rearrangement uses TRBV29-1 and TRBJ1-1; TRBD1 is a possible D gene (5 bases). This CDR3 has 14 amino acids. CDR1 is SQVTM and CDR2 is ANQGSEA in the germline V gene. Trimming left V 3 bases short and J 6 bases short, with 17 bases between. CDR3 coding DNA: TGCAGCGTTGACCCTGGACGGGGGTCAGCTGAAGCTTTCTTT. This encodes CSVDPGRGSAEAFF.

The chain links TRBV18 to TRBJ2-5, with a tentative D call TRBD2 (6 bases). Germline V gives CDR1 KGHSH, CDR2 LQKENI. Trimming removed 6 bases from V and 5 bases from J, with 13 bases in between. The CDR3 consists of 13 residues. DNA for the CDR3: TGTGCCAGCTCGGAGGGGATTCGGGAGACCCAGTACTTC. Protein sequence: CASSEGIRETQYF.

The chain is built from TRBV27 and TRBJ2-7, with 13 bases matching TRBD2. V was clipped by 3 bases and J by 7 bases; unmatched bases: 0. The CDR3 runs 13 residues. Germline CDR1 is MNHEY and CDR2 is SMNVEV (reference sequence). CDR3 residues: CASSLGLAGEQYF. The CDR3 DNA reads as TGTGCCAGCAGTTTGGGACTAGCGGGAGAGCAGTACTTC.

The chain has TRBV1 and TRBJ2-3; the table gives TRBD2 as D, unverified against the DNA. TRBV1 is a pseudogene segment. This CDR3 comprises 21 residues. CDR3 sequence reads: CTRPKAWGTSGRKRTRDTQYF. DNA for the CDR3: TGCACCAGACCAAAAGCTTGGGGGACTAGCGGGAGAAAGCGCACACGAGATACGCAGTATTTT.

This chain links TRBV6-5 with TRBJ1-4; D might be TRBD1 (6 bases). Trimming took off 2 bases at V and 0 bases at J, with 7 bases between the two ends. The germline gives CDR1 MNHEY, CDR2 SVGAGI. The CDR3 contains 15 residues. The CDR3 reads CASSYRTATNEKLFF. Here the CDR3 DNA reads TGTGCCAGCAGTTACCGGACAGCAACTAATGAAAAACTGTTTTTT.

The rearrangement joins TRBV5-4 to TRBJ2-7; 10 bases align to TRBD1. The V and J ends lost 5 bases and 7 bases, in that order; junction bases with no gene match: 6. Germline V CDR1 and CDR2: SGHNT, YYREEE (reference sequence). The CDR3 is 13 amino acids. The CDR3 DNA follows: TGTGCCAGCAGATGGGACAGGGGAACGGAGCAGTACTTC. It codes for CASRWDRGTEQYF.

The CDR3 sequence is CASTGPFGELFF. The CDR3 DNA is TGTGCCAGTACCGGGCCTTTCGGGGAGCTGTTTTTT. This chain connects TRBV19 to TRBJ2-2; unclear D gene. The V end was cut by 7 bases, the J end by 7 bases, with 10 bases between. CDR3 length: 12 amino acids. CDR1 LNHDA and CDR2 SQIVND come from the germline V gene (reference sequence).